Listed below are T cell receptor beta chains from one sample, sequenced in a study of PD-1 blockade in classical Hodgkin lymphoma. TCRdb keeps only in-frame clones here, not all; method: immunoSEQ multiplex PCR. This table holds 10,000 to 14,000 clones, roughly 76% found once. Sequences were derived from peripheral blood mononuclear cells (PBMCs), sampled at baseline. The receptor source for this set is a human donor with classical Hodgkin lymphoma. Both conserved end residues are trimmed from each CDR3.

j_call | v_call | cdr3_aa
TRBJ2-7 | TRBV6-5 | ASSAFWDSSYEQY
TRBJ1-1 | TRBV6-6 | ASSYSGGRTEAF
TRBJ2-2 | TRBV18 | ASSPFDTGELF
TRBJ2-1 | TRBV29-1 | SVWTGSGNEQF
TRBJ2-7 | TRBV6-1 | ASSVRQGAYYEQY
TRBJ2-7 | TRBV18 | ASSATLPAYEQY
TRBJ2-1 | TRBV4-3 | ASSRHLAGESNEQF
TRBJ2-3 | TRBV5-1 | ASSLANSGISDTQY
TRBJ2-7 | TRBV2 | ASSKTGQTLYYEQY
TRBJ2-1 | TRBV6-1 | ASKRFNEQF
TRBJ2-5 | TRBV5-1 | ASSPAGVGVQETQY
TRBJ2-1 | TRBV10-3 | AIRGTSGAYNEQF
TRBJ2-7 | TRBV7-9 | ASSLAEGLGTEQY
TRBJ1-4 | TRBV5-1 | ASSSGTGGSVFGTNEKLF
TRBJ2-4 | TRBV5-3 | ARSFLLAGRNVAKNIQY
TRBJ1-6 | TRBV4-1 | ASSQVGTGYSPLH
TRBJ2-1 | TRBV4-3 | ASSLPGLYNEQF
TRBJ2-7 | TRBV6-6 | ASSSPGQVNYEQY
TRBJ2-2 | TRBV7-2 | ASSLGGTTGELF
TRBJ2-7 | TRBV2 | ASSEGIRVGSYEQY
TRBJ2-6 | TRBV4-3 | ASSQGAQGLSGANVLT
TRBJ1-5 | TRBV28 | ASSSGDSNQPQH
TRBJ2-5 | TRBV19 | ASSRNLQETQY
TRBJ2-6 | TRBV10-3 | AIKHSLPGANVLT
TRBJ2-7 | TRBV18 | ASSIRKASSAGGYEQY
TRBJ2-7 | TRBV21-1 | ASSKVNREVTYEQY
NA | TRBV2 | ASRTGTHSYEQY
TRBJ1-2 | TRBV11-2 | ASSLGPYGYT
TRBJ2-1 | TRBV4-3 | ASSQDVGSYNEQF
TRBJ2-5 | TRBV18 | ASSLFRGQETQY
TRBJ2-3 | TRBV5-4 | ASSHGGLALTDTQY
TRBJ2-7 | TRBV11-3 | ASSLEGARYEQY
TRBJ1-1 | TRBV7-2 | ASSLQVGGHTEAF
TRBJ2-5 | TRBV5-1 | ACSLARLAGVETQY
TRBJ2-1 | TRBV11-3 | ASSLVIGRFNEQF
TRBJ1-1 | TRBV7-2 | ASSLIFGGSRKAF
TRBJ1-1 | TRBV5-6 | ASSLSRGIII
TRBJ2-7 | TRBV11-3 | ASSLVRAEQY
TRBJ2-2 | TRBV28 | ASSYANTGELF
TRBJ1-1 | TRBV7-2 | ASSADRNTEAF
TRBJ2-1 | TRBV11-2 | ASSPLGSPGKF
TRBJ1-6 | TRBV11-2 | ASSPGANSPLH
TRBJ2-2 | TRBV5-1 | ASSPDSGELF
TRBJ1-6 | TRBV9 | ASSDPAGVYNSPLH
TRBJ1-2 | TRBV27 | ASSPEGTGIYGYT
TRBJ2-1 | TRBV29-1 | SVRVAGPEQF
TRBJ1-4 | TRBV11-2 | ASSSGQTYANEKLF
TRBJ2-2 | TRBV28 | ASGGTSTGELF
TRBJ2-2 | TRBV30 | AWTDRPGGELF
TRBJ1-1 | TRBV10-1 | ASMGFCTEAF
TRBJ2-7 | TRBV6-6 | ASSYIPGTVSYEQY
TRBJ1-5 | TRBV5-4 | ASSLGVWAGNQPQH
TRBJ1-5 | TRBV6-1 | ASSNDRAGGQPQH